This TCR beta chain came from a study of cytomegalovirus exposure and HLA in healthy donors. For the study at large: Earlier, 100 million to 130 million unique TCR beta sequences were recovered from some 200 million T cells by an analysis. Most genotyped donors, 65% to 90% of around 370, had Caucasian-associated genetic ancestry.

Study-wide findings and caveats: TCR beta sequences reportedly predicted most subjects' HLA-A and HLA-B alleles accurately. A cluster of highly shared sequence variants was likely a sequencing artifact.

As regards this clone: Its antigen remains unknown.

Use of 60 Vbeta and 13 Jbeta primers characterized the PCR. Using immunoSEQ multiplex PCR, the repertoire was profiled, and TCRdb retains in-frame clones only, with some absent. This table has around 140,000 clones, 60% to 80% appearing once. V lost 6 bases to trimming and J lost 2 bases, with 13 bases between them. There are 14 residues in the CDR3. Germline CDR1 and CDR2: MDHEN and SYDVKM. The sample consisted of PBMCs. The chain joins TRBV28 to TRBJ2-5; maybe TRBD1 (7 bases). The source is a female donor in good health and CMV-seronegative. CDR3 coding DNA: TGTGCCAGCAGGGCCCAGGGGGGACAAGAGACCCAGTACTTC. Its protein is CASRAQGGQETQYF. The full variable domain, with the rest looked up from reference TRBV28 and TRBJ2-5, is DVKVTQSSRYLVKRTGEKVFLECVQDMDHENMFWYRQDPGLGLRLIYFSYDVKMKEKGDIPEGYSVSREKKERFSLILESASTNQTSMYLCASRAQGGQETQYFGPGTRLLVL.